This is a list of T cell receptor beta chains from one sample in a study of blood T cells in healthy people across ages. TCRdb reanalysed the 5' RACE reads using MiXCR and keeps one entry per CDR3 protein. The sample carries hundreds of thousands of distinct CDR3 sequences, about 28% recorded once. The source material was blood. The receptors here all came from a woman older than 75 in good health. Both conserved end residues are part of each CDR3. Fields, in order: V gene, J gene, CDR3 protein.

>TRBV18|TRBJ2-7
CASSPLQDSYEQYF
>TRBV5-1|TRBJ2-7
CARRLTDYEQYF
>TRBV5-1|TRBJ2-3
CASSLGSTDTQYF
>TRBV18|TRBJ2-1
CASFSGGARSYNEQFF
>TRBV5-1|TRBJ2-2
CASMTGTGELFF
>TRBV5-1|TRBJ2-4
CASSQSGGPGIQYF
>TRBV7-2|TRBJ1-1
CASSPGRGEAFF
>TRBV28|TRBJ1-2
CASGQVQGVGGYTF
>TRBV5-6|TRBJ2-7
CASSWGGTVYEQYF
>TRBV28|TRBJ2-5
CASSSSGTSGGPKETQYF
>TRBV6-2/TRBV6-3|TRBJ2-3
CASRGTNTDTQYF